Described below is a single T cell receptor (beta chain) sequence and its context. After removal of 5 bases from V and 3 bases from J, the junction contained 2 bases not matched to a gene. The V gene's germline CDR1 is MDHEN and CDR2 SYDVKM. The length of the CDR3 is 14 residues. This entry belongs to a study of cytomegalovirus exposure and HLA in healthy donors. A multiplex PCR was run with 60 Vbeta primers and 13 Jbeta primers. The protocol was immunoSEQ multiplex PCR, while the TCRdb copy is restricted to in-frame clones and leaves out a portion. The table lists some 140,000 clones, approximately 74% of them singletons, with 4.3% in the top ten.

The J gene is TRBJ1-1, the V gene TRBV28; 11 nucleotides match TRBD1. Sequencing was performed on PBMCs. The sequence was obtained from a man younger than 35 in good health and CMV-seropositive. CDR3 region: CASSTGQGDTEAFF. Here the CDR3 DNA reads TGTGCCAGCAGTACGGGACAGGGGGACACTGAAGCTTTCTTT.